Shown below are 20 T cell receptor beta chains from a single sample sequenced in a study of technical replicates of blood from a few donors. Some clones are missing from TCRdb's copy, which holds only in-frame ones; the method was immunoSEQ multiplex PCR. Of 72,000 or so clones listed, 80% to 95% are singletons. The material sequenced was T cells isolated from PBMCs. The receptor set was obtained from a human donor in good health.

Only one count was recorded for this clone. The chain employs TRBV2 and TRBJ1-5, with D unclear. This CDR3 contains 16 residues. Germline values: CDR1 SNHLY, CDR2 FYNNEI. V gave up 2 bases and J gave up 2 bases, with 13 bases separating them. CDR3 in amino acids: CASSESVWLGNQPQHF. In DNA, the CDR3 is TGTGCCAGCAGTGAAAGTGTTTGGTTAGGCAATCAGCCCCAGCATTTT.

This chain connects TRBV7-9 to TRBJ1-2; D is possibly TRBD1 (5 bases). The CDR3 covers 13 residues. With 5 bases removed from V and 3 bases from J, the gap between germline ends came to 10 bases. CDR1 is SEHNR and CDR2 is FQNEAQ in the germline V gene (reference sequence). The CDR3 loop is CASSLTEYYGYTF. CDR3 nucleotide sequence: TGTGCCAGCAGCCTGACAGAATACTATGGCTACACCTTC.

The CDR3 sequence is CASSLVRLNNEQFF. The CDR3 DNA reads as TGTGCCAGCAGCTTAGTAAGACTCAACAATGAGCAGTTCTTC. The V call is TRBV7-2, the J call TRBJ2-1; D gene uncertain. The germline V and J ends were trimmed by 1 base and 5 bases, with 9 bases remaining between them. Germline V lookup: CDR1 SGHTA, CDR2 FQGNSA. The CDR3 has 14 amino acids.

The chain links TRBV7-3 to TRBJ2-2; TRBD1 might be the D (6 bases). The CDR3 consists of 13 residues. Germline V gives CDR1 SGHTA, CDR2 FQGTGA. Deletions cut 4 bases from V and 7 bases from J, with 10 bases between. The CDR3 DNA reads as TGTGCCAGCAGCTCATTAGGGGGCGGGGAGCTGTTTTTT. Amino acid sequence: CASSSLGGGELFF.

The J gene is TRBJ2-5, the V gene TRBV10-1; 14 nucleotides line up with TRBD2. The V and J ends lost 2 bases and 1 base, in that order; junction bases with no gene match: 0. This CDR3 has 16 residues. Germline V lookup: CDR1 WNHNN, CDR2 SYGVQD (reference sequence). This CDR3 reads CASSEGLAGGQETQYF. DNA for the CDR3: TGCGCCAGCAGTGAGGGACTAGCGGGGGGCCAAGAGACCCAGTACTTC.

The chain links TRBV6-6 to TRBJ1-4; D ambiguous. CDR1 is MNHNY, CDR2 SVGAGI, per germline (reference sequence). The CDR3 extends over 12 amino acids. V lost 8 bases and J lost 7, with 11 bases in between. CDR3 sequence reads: CASQSEGEKLFF. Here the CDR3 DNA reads TGTGCCAGCCAAAGCGAGGGTGAAAAACTGTTTTTT.

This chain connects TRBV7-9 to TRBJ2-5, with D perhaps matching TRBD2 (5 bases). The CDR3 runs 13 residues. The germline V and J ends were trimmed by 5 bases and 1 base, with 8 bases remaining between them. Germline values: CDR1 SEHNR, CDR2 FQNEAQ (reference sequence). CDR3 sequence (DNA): TGTGCCAGCAGCGGCCGGGGCCAAGAGACCCAGTACTTC. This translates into CASSGRGQETQYF. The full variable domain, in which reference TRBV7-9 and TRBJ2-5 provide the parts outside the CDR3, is DTGVSQNPRHKITKRGQNVTFRCDPISEHNRLYWYRQTLGQGPEFLTYFQNEAQLEKSRLLSDRFSAERPKGSFSTLEIQRTEQGDSAMYLCASSGRGQETQYFGPGTRLLVL.

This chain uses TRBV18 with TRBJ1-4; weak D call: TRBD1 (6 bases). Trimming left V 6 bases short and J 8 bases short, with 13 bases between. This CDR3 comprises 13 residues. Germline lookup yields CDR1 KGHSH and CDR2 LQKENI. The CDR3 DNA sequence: TGTGCCAGCTCTCAAGGGACAACAGAAAAACTGTTTTTT. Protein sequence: CASSQGTTEKLFF.

CDR3 region: CASSYRDSSYEQYF. The CDR3 DNA is TGTGCCAGTAGCTACCGGGACAGTTCCTACGAGCAGTACTTC. V gene TRBV19 combines with J gene TRBJ2-7, with TRBD1 matching 7 bases. CDR1 LNHDA and CDR2 SQIVND come from the germline V gene (reference sequence). This CDR3 is built from 14 residues. The junction had 6 bases not matched to a gene; V was cut back by 6 bases and J by 1 base.

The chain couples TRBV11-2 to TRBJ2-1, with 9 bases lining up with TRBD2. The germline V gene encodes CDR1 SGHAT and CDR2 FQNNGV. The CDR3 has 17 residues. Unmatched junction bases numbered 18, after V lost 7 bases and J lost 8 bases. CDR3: CASTLWGGLAGRDEQFF. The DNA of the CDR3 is TGTGCCAGCACCCTCTGGGGTGGGCTAGCGGGAAGGGATGAGCAGTTCTTC.

CDR3 in DNA: TGTGCCAGCAGTGGTATAGCCCGCGGGGAGCTGTTTTTT. It translates to CASSGIARGELFF. V and J are TRBV5-8 and TRBJ2-2; the D is unclear. The CDR3 has 13 residues. Germline lookup yields CDR1 SGHTS and CDR2 YDEGEE. V was pared by 5 bases and J by 7 bases, with 12 bases between.

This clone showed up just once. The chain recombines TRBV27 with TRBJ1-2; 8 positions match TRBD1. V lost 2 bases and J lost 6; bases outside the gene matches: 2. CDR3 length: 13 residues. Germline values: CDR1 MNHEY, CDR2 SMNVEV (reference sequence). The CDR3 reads CASSLTQGDGYTF. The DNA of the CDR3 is TGTGCCAGCAGTTTAACACAGGGGGATGGCTACACCTTC.

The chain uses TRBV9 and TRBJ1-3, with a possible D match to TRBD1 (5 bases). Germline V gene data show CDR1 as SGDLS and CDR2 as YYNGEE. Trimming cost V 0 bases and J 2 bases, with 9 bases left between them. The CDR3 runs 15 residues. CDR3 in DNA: TGTGCCAGCAGCGTAGAAGGGGCCCCTGGAAACACCATATATTTT. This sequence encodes CASSVEGAPGNTIYF.

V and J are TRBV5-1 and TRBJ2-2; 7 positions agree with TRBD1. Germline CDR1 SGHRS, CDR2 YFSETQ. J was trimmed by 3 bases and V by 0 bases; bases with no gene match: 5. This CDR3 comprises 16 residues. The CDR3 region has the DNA TGCGCCAGCAGCTTGGAGGGGGCGCAGGACACCGGGGAGCTGTTTTTT. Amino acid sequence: CASSLEGAQDTGELFF.

CDR3 amino acids: CAWSADRDQPQHF. The CDR3 coding sequence is TGTGCCTGGAGTGCGGACAGGGATCAGCCCCAGCATTTT. The chain is built from TRBV30 and TRBJ1-5; 8 nucleotides align to TRBD1. V shed 1 base and J 5 bases; nucleotides not matched to a gene: 1. The germline V gene encodes CDR1 GTSNPN and CDR2 SVGIG (reference sequence). The CDR3 spans 13 residues.

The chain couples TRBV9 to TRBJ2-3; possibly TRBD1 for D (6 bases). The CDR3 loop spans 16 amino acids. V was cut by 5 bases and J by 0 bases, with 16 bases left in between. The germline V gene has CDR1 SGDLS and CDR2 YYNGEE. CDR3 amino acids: CASRSQGIDSTDTQYF. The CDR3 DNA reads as TGTGCCAGCAGGTCACAGGGAATCGACAGCACAGATACGCAGTATTTT.

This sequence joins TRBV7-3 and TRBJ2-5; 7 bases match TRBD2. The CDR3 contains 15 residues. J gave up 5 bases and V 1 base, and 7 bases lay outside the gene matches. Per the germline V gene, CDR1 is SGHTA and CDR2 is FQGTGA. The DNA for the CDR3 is TGTGCCAGCAGCTTAAAGGCAGGGACTATGGAGACCCAGTACTTC. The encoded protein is CASSLKAGTMETQYF.

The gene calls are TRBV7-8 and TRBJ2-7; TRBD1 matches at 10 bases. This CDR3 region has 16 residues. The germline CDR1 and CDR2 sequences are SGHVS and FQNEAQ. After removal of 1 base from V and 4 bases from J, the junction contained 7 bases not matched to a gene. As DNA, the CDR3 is TGTGCCAGCAGCTTAGTGCGGACAGGGGGGCTGTACGAGCAGTACTTC. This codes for CASSLVRTGGLYEQYF.

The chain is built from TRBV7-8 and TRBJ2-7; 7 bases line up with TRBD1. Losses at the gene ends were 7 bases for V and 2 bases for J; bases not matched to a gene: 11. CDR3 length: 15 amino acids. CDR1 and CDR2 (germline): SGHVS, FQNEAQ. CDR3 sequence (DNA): TGTGCCAGCACCGACTCCGGGACAGCCACCTACGAGCAGTACTTC. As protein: CASTDSGTATYEQYF.

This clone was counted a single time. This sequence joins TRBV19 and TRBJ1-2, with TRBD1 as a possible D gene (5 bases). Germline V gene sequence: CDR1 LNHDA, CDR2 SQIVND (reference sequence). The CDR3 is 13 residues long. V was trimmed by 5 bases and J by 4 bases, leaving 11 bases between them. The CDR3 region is CASSLDSRYGYTF. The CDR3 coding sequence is TGTGCCAGTAGTCTTGACAGCCGCTATGGCTACACCTTC.